Listed below are T cell receptor beta chains from one sample, sequenced in a study of T-cell memory formation after mild COVID-19. Using its own MiXCR run on the 5' RACE reads, TCRdb lists one record per CDR3 protein. The sample contains some 150,000 distinct CDR3 sequences, 13% to 15% of which appear only once. Sequencing was performed on PBMCs or a T cell subset sorted from them (not recorded which). The origin of the receptors is an adult woman who had mild COVID-19 (a few samples of this study predate the infection). Cell type and time point are not known. CDR3s include the opening cysteine and the closing phenylalanine or tryptophan. The D gene is left open where the match is weak. Clone sizes are given selectively: once, few, many, or a class where the clone is expanded.

abundance,d_gene,j_gene,v_gene,CDR3nt,CDR3aa
.,.,TRBJ1-1,TRBV20-1,TGCAGTGCTAGAGACGTCGGTGCTGGGAACCCTGAAGCTTTCTTT,CSARDVGAGNPEAFF
.,TRBD1,TRBJ1-2,TRBV2,TGTGCCATCGGGACAGGGTTATACTATGGCTACACCTTC,CAIGTGLYYGYTF
.,.,TRBJ1-2,TRBV4-2,TGTGCCAGCAACCGGGGACGCCTTGAGGGCTACACCTTC,CASNRGRLEGYTF
.,.,TRBJ2-7,TRBV27,TGTGCCAGCAGTGGACAGACGAGCTCCTACGAGCAGTACTTC,CASSGQTSSYEQYF
few,.,TRBJ2-7,TRBV10-3,TGTGCCATCAGTGAGTCAACAGTTTCCTACGAGCAGTACTTC,CAISESTVSYEQYF
.,.,TRBJ2-7,TRBV4-3,TGCGCCAGCAGCCAAGGGGAGAGGGGCGTCAACGAGCAGTACTTC,CASSQGERGVNEQYF
few,.,TRBJ2-7,TRBV2,TGTGCCAGCAGTGAGTATCGGGGAGCCTACGAGCAGTACTTC,CASSEYRGAYEQYF
.,TRBD1,TRBJ1-2,TRBV20-1,TGCAGTGCGGGACAGTTTAACTATGGCTACACCTTC,CSAGQFNYGYTF
.,TRBD1,TRBJ1-2,TRBV2,TGTGCCAGCACGACTTCACCTCCGACAGGGAACTATGGCTACACCTTC,CASTTSPPTGNYGYTF
.,TRBD2,TRBJ2-1,TRBV12-3/TRBV12-4,TGTGCCAGCCCGGGGGGGAGGTCCTACAATGAGCAGTTCTTC,CASPGGRSYNEQFF
few,.,TRBJ2-3,TRBV15,TGTGCCACCAGCAGAGAGGGGCGGGGACCCACAGATACGCAGTATTTT,CATSREGRGPTDTQYF
many,.,TRBJ2-2,TRBV2,TGTGCCAGCAGTGTAAAACACCTTTCGAACACCGGGGAGCTGTTTTTT,CASSVKHLSNTGELFF
few,.,TRBJ2-7,TRBV7-6,TGTGCCAGCAGCTTAGCGGAGAACAACCAGTTTCCCACCTACTTC,CASSLAENNQFPTYF
.,TRBD1,TRBJ2-2,TRBV24-1,TGTGCCACCAGTGAAGGGACAGGGACCGCCGGGGAGCTGTTTTTT,CATSEGTGTAGELFF
few,.,TRBJ2-3,TRBV2,TGTGCCAGCAGTGATTTGCATGCAGATACGCAGTATTTT,CASSDLHADTQYF
few,.,TRBJ1-1,TRBV6-7,TGTGCCAGCAGTGCAGCGGGAGTCGAAGCTTTCTTT,CASSAAGVEAFF
few,.,TRBJ1-1,TRBV9,TGTGCCAGCAGCGTAACAGGGTCGAACACTGAAGCTTTCTTT,CASSVTGSNTEAFF